This T cell receptor beta chain originates from a study of cytomegalovirus exposure and HLA in healthy donors. Study overall: A preliminary data release comprised 70 million to 95 million unique TCRs obtained from HLA-typed donors. Findings and limits, study-wide: A link between a missense DCLRE1C variant and TCR beta V- and J-gene trimming emerged from a later analysis. The listing of 150 to 200 TCR beta chains classed them as cytomegalovirus-associated.

This PCR relied on a set of 60 Vbeta primers and 13 Jbeta primers. This table comes from immunoSEQ multiplex PCR, and its TCRdb copy is limited to in-frame clones, with some not included. The data contain a few hundred thousand clones, approximately 80% of them singletons. The CDR3 length is 13 residues. The germline V gene encodes CDR1 SGHDT and CDR2 YYEEEE. V dropped 4 bases and J dropped 7 bases, with 14 bases sitting between them. Healthy donors of bone marrow made up the group. As for this clone: What it binds is unknown.

The receptor's source is a girl aged 2-10 years in good health and CMV-seronegative. Sequencing was done on a sample of PBMCs. The chain uses TRBV5-6 and TRBJ2-5; D unresolved. The CDR3 nucleotides read TGTGCCAGCAGCCCCGGGTCGAGAGGGACCCAGTACTTC. Translated, it gives CASSPGSRGTQYF.